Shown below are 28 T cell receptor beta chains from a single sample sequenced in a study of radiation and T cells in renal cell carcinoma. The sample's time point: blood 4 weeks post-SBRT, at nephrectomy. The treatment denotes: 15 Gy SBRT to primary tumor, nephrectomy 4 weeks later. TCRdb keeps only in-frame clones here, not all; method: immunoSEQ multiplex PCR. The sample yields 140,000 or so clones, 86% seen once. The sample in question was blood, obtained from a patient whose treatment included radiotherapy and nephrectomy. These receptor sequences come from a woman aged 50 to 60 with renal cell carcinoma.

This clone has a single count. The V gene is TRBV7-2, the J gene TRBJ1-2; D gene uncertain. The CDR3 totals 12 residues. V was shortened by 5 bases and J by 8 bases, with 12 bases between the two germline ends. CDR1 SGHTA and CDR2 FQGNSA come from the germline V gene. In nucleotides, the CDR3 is TGTGCCAGCAGCCAATTTGTTGGCGGCTACACCTTC. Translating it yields CASSQFVGGYTF.

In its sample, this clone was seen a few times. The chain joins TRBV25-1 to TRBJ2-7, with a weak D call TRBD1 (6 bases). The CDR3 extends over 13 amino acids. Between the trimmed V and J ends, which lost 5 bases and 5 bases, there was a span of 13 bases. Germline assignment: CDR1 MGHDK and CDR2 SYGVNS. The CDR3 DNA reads TGTGCCAGCAGTACACAGGGTTCCCACGAGCAGTACTTC. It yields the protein CASSTQGSHEQYF.

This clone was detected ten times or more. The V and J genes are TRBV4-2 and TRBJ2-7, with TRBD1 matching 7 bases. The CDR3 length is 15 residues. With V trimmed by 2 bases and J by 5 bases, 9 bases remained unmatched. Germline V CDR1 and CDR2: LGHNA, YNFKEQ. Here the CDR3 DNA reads TGTGCCAGCAGCCAAAGCTTAGGGGGCTACGACGAGCAGTACTTC. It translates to CASSQSLGGYDEQYF.

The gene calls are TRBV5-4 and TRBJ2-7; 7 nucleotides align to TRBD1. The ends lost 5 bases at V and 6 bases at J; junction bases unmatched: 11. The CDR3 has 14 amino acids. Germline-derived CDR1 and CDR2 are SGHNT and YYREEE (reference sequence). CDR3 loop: CASSIQGIGSEQYF. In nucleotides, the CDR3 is TGTGCCAGCAGTATACAGGGGATTGGGAGCGAGCAGTACTTC. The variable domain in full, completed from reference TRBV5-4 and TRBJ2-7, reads ETGVTQSPTHLIKTRGQQVTLRCSSQSGHNTVSWYQQALGQGPQFIFQYYREEENGRGNFPPRFSGLQFPNYSSELNVNALELDDSALYLCASSIQGIGSEQYFGPGTRLTVT.

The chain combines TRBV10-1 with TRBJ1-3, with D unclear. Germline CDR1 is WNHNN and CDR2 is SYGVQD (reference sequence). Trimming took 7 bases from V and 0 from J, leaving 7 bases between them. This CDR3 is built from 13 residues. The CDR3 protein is CASMKSSGNTIYF. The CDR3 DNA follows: TGCGCCAGCATGAAGAGCTCTGGAAACACCATATATTTT.

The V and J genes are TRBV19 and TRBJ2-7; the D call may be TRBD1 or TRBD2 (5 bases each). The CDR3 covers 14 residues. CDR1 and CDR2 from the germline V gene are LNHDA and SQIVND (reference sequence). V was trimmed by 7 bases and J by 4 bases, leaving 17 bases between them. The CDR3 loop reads CASTPGPGSYEQYF. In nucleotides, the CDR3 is TGTGCCAGTACCCCGGGGCCGGGGAGTTACGAGCAGTACTTC.

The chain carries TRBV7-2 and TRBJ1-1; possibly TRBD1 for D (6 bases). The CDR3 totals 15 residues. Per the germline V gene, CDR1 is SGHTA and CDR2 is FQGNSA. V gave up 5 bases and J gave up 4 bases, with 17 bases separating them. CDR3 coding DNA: TGTGCCAGCAGCGTAACTCAGGGGATTGGCACTGAAGCTTTCTTT. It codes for CASSVTQGIGTEAFF.

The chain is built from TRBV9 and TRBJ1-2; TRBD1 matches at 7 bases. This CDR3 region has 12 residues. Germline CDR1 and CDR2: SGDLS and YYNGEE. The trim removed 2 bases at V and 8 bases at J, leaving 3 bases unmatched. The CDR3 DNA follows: TGTGCCAGCAGCGTGACAGGGCGAGGCTACACCTTC. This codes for CASSVTGRGYTF.

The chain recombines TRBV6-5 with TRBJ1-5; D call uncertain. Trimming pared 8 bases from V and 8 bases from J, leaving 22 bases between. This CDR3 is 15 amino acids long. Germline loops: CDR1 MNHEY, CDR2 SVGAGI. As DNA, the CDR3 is TGTGCCAGCGCCTCAAGGACTTTCCCTGCGGAGCCCCAGCATTTT. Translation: CASASRTFPAEPQHF.

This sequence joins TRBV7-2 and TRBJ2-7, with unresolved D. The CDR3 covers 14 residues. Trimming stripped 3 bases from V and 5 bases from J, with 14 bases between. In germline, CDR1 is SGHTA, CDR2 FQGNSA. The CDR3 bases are TGTGCCAGCAGCTTGGCAGTGCGTAACGACGAGCAGTACTTC. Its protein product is CASSLAVRNDEQYF.

CDR3 nucleotide sequence: TGTGCCAGCAGTTTCGACCGGGACAGGGGTACTGAAGCTTTCTTT. Amino acid sequence: CASSFDRDRGTEAFF. V and J are TRBV27 and TRBJ1-1; 10 bases agree with TRBD1. Germline V CDR1 and CDR2: MNHEY, SMNVEV (reference sequence). The ends lost 3 bases at V and 5 bases at J; junction bases unmatched: 6. CDR3 size: 15 residues.

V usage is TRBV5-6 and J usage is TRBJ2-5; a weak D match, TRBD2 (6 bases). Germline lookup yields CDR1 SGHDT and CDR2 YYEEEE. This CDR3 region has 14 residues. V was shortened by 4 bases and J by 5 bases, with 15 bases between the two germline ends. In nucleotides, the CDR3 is TGTGCCAGCAGCGCGGGACTCCAGAGGGAGACCCAGTACTTC. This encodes CASSAGLQRETQYF.

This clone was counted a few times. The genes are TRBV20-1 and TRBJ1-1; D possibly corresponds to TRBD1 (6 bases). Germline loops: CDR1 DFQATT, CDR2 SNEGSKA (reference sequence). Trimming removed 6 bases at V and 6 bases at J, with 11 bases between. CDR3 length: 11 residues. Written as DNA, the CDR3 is TGCAGTGCACACAGGGTAGCTGAAGCTTTCTTT. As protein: CSAHRVAEAFF.

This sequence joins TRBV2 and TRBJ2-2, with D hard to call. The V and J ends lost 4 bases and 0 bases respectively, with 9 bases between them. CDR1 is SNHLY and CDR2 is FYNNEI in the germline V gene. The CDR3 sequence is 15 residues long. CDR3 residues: CASSGTVANTGELFF. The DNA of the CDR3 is TGTGCCAGCAGTGGGACGGTCGCGAACACCGGGGAGCTGTTTTTT.

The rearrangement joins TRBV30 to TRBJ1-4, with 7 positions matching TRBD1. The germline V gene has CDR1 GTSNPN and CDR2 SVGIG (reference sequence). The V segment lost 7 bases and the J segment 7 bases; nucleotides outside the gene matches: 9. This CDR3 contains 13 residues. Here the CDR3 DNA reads TGTGCCTCCGACAGGGCGGGGGGTGAAAAACTGTTTTTT. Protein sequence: CASDRAGGEKLFF.

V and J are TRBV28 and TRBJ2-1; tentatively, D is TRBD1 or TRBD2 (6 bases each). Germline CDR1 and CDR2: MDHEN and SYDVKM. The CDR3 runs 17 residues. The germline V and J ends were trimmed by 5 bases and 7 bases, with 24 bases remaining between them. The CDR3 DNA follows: TGTGCCAGCAGTCCTCTCGGGGGCAGTTCGGTATTGAATGAGCAGTTCTTC. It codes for CASSPLGGSSVLNEQFF.

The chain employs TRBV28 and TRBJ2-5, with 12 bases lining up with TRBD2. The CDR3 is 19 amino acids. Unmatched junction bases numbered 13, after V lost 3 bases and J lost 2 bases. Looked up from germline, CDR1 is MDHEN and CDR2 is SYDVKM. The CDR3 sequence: CASSFFGLAGGKGQETQYF. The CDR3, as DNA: TGTGCCAGCAGTTTCTTCGGGCTAGCGGGAGGGAAAGGACAAGAGACCCAGTACTTC.

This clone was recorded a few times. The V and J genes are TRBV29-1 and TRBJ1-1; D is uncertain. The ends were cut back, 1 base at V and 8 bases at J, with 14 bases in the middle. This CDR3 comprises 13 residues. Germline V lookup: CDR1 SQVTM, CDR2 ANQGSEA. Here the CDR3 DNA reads TGCAGCGTTGAAGTTCTGGGAGTAACGGAAGCTTTCTTT. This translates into CSVEVLGVTEAFF.

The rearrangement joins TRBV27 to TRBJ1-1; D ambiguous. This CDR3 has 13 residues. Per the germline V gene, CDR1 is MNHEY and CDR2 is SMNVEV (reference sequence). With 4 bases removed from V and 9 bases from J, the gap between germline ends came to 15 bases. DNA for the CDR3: TGTGCCAGCAGTTCCCCTGTCCCAGGTAAAGCTTTCTTT. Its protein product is CASSSPVPGKAFF.

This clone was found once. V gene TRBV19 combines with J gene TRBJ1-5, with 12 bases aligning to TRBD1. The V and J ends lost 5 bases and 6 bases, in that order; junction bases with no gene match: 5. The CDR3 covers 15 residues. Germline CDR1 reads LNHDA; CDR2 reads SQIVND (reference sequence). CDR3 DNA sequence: TGTGCCAGTAGTCAAGGGACAGGGGGCGGTCAGCCCCAGCATTTT. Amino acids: CASSQGTGGGQPQHF.

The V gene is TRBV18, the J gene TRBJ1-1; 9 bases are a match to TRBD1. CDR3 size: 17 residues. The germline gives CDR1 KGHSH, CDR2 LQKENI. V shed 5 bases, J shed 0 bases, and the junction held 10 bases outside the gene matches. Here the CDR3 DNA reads TGTGCCAGCTCATCTTCGACAGGGGGGCTAATGAACACTGAAGCTTTCTTT. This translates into CASSSSTGGLMNTEAFF.

CDR3 sequence (DNA): TGTGCCAGCAGTTACTCGGGTAGCAATCAGCCCCAGCATTTT. The encoded protein is CASSYSGSNQPQHF. The V gene is TRBV6-6, the J gene TRBJ1-5, with no clear D. The germline V gene has CDR1 MNHNY and CDR2 SVGAGI (reference sequence). The CDR3 contains 14 residues. Trimming removed 0 bases from V and 0 bases from J, with 3 bases in between.

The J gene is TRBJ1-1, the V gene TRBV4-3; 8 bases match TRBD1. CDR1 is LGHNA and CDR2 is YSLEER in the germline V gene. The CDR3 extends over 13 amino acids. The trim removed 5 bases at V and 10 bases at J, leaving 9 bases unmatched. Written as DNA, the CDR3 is TGCGCCAGCAGCTCGGAGACCGGGACAGGAGCTTTCTTT. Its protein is CASSSETGTGAFF.

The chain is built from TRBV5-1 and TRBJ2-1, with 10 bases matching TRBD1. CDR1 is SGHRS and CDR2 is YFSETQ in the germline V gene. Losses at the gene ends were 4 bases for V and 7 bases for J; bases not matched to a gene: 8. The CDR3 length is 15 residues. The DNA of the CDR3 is TGCGCCAGCAGCCGGCGACAGGGGGCGGGAAATGAGCAGTTCTTC. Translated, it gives CASSRRQGAGNEQFF.

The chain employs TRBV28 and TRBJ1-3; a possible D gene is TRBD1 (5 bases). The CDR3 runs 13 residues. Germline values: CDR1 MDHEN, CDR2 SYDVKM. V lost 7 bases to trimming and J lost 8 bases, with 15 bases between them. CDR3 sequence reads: CASTPPGGYTIYF. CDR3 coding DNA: TGTGCCAGCACCCCTCCGGGGGGGTACACCATATATTTT. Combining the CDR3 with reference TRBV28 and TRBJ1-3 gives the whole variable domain DVKVTQSSRYLVKRTGEKVFLECVQDMDHENMFWYRQDPGLGLRLIYFSYDVKMKEKGDIPEGYSVSREKKERFSLILESASTNQTSMYLCASTPPGGYTIYFGEGSWLTVV.

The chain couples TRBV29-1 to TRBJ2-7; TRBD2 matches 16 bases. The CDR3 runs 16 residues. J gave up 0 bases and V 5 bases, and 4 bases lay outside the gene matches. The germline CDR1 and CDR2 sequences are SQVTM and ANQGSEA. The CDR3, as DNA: TGCAGCGTTACCGGGACTAGCGGGAGGGTCTCCTACGAGCAGTACTTC. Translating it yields CSVTGTSGRVSYEQYF.

The CDR3 region has the DNA TGTGCCAGCAGCCCCGACGCCGGAAACACCATATATTTT. Its translation: CASSPDAGNTIYF. The V gene is TRBV7-3, the J gene TRBJ1-3; no reliable D call. This CDR3 has 13 amino acids. Germline V gene sequence: CDR1 SGHTA, CDR2 FQGTGA. V dropped 5 bases and J dropped 4 bases, with 9 bases sitting between them.

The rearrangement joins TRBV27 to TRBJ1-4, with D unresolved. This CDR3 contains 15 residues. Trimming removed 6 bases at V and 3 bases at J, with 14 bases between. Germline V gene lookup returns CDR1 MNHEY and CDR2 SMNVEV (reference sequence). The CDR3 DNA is TGTGCCAGCAGCCAGTTCGGGGTTCCTAATGAAAAACTGTTTTTT. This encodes CASSQFGVPNEKLFF.